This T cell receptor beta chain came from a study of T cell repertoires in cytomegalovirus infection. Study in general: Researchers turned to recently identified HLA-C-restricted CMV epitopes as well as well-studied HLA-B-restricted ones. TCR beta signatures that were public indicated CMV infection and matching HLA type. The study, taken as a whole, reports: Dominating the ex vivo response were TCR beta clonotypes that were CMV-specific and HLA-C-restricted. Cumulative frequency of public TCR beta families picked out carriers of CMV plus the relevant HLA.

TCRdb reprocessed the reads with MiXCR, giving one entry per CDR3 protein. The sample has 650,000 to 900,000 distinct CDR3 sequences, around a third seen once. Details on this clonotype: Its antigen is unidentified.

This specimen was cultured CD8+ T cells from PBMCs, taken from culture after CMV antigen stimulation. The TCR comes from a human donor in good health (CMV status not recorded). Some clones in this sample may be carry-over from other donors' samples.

The CDR3 bases are TGTGCCAGCGGGTGGACTAAGATTGAAGCTTTCTTT. Protein: CASGWTKIEAFF. The genes are TRBV7-9 and TRBJ1-1; D gene ambiguous. There are 12 residues in the CDR3. V was shortened by 8 bases and J by 7 bases, with 14 bases between the two germline ends. CDR1 is SEHNR, CDR2 FQNEAQ, per germline (reference sequence).